Shown below are 25 T cell receptor beta chains from a single sample sequenced in a study of cytomegalovirus exposure and HLA in healthy donors. It was with 60 Vbeta and 13 Jbeta primers that the PCR ran. Sequencing was performed with immunoSEQ multiplex PCR; in TCRdb, only in-frame clones are kept and a portion is missing. Among about 190,000 clones listed, roughly 85% were seen once. Sequencing was performed on PBMCs. These receptors came from a boy between 2 and 10 years old in good health and CMV-seronegative.

This clone was observed once. The V and J genes are TRBV30 and TRBJ1-4, with D perhaps TRBD1 (5 bases). Germline V gene lookup returns CDR1 GTSNPN and CDR2 SVGIG (reference sequence). With 1 base removed from V and 1 base from J, the gap between germline ends came to 16 bases. The CDR3 spans 17 residues. CDR3 amino acids: CAWSDRAGSGTNEKLFF. CDR3 nucleotides: TGTGCCTGGAGTGATCGGGCAGGGTCGGGAACTAATGAAAAACTGTTTTTT.

This clone appeared once. V usage is TRBV2 and J usage is TRBJ1-2; D may be TRBD1 (5 bases). In germline, CDR1 is SNHLY, CDR2 FYNNEI. The CDR3 is made up of 17 amino acids. V gave up 7 bases and J gave up 5 bases, with 26 bases separating them. The CDR3 spells CASIGAGDVSTGYGYTF. The CDR3 DNA reads TGTGCCAGCATCGGCGCGGGGGACGTGTCCACGGGATATGGCTACACCTTC.

This chain's CDR3 is CASTLLAGANEQYF. CDR3 sequence (DNA): TGTGCCAGCACCCTACTAGCGGGAGCCAACGAGCAGTACTTC. V is TRBV2 and J is TRBJ2-7, with TRBD2 identical over 11 bases. The junction had 7 bases not matched to a gene; V was cut back by 7 bases and J by 5 bases. The CDR3 consists of 14 residues. CDR1 is SNHLY and CDR2 is FYNNEI in the germline V gene.

The gene calls are TRBV27 and TRBJ2-1; 10 bases agree with TRBD2. The germline V gene has CDR1 MNHEY and CDR2 SMNVEV (reference sequence). The ends lost 5 bases at V and 0 bases at J; junction bases unmatched: 13. The CDR3 consists of 19 residues. In nucleotides, the CDR3 is TGTGCCAGCAGTCCTAGGAGCGGGGGGGCCAGGGGCTCCTACAATGAGCAGTTCTTC. It encodes CASSPRSGGARGSYNEQFF.

The CDR3 bases are TGTGCCAGCAGAGAGCTAGCGTCTAGCACAGATACGCAGTATTTT. Protein sequence: CASRELASSTDTQYF. The chain employs TRBV6-1 and TRBJ2-3; D may be TRBD2 (6 bases). Germline V CDR1 and CDR2: MNHNS, SASEGT. Trimming took 6 bases from V and 0 from J, leaving 13 bases between them. The CDR3 covers 15 residues.

The chain uses TRBV9 and TRBJ1-4; 7 nucleotides match TRBD1. The length of the CDR3 is 14 residues. J gave up 10 bases and V 5 bases, and 11 bases lay outside the gene matches. CDR1 is SGDLS and CDR2 is YYNGEE in the germline V gene. CDR3 sequence: CASSLRQGRLKLFF. The CDR3, as DNA: TGTGCCAGCAGTCTTCGACAGGGTCGATTAAAACTGTTTTTT.

This chain connects TRBV18 to TRBJ2-2; D may be TRBD1 (5 bases). This CDR3 is built from 14 residues. V lost 3 bases to trimming and J lost 4 bases, with 9 bases between them. Germline CDR1 reads KGHSH; CDR2 reads LQKENI. The CDR3, as DNA: TGTGCCAGCTCACCTGGACAAATCACCGGGGAGCTGTTTTTT. This encodes CASSPGQITGELFF.

V usage is TRBV13 and J usage is TRBJ1-2; the match to TRBD1 covers 10 bases. Germline trimming cut 4 bases from V and 4 bases from J; bases unmatched to any gene: 15. This CDR3 is 18 amino acids long. Germline V gives CDR1 PRHDT, CDR2 FYEKMQ (reference sequence). CDR3 nucleotide sequence: TGTGCCAGCAGCTACGGACGCCCGGGACAGGGGAATACCTATGGCTACACCTTC. Protein product: CASSYGRPGQGNTYGYTF.

The chain is built from TRBV6-1 and TRBJ2-6; maybe TRBD1 (5 bases). This CDR3 spans 15 amino acids. Germline loops: CDR1 MNHNS, CDR2 SASEGT. V was cut by 6 bases and J by 0 bases, with 9 bases left in between. CDR3: CASSTGFSGANVLTF. CDR3 nucleotides: TGTGCCAGCAGCACAGGTTTCTCTGGGGCCAACGTCCTGACTTTC.

The genes are TRBV10-3 and TRBJ1-1; TRBD1 agrees at 10 bases. V dropped 4 bases and J dropped 0; count of bases not matched to a gene: 20. The CDR3 is 21 amino acids. Germline CDR1 ENHRY, CDR2 SYGVKD. The CDR3 loop is CAISGGQGTPSPWPVNTEAFF. The CDR3 nucleotides are TGTGCCATCAGTGGGGGACAGGGGACCCCATCACCCTGGCCCGTGAACACTGAAGCTTTCTTT.

The chain uses TRBV28 and TRBJ1-1; TRBD1 aligns across 10 bases. The ends lost 7 bases at V and 0 bases at J; junction bases unmatched: 11. This CDR3 is built from 17 residues. Germline V CDR1 and CDR2: MDHEN, SYDVKM. The CDR3 DNA reads as TGTGCCAGCATGAAGGCTGGGACAGGGGATATGAACACTGAAGCTTTCTTT. Translated, it gives CASMKAGTGDMNTEAFF.

V is TRBV19 and J is TRBJ1-2; D remains ambiguous. Germline loops: CDR1 LNHDA, CDR2 SQIVND (reference sequence). V was cut by 3 bases and J by 0 bases, with 17 bases left in between. The CDR3 consists of 17 residues. CDR3 DNA sequence: TGTGCCAGTAGTATTAAGGGCTCGGGAGGAGCTAACTATGGCTACACCTTC. As protein: CASSIKGSGGANYGYTF.

The chain combines TRBV9 with TRBJ1-2; D perhaps matches TRBD1 (5 bases). This CDR3 spans 15 amino acids. Germline values: CDR1 SGDLS, CDR2 YYNGEE. Trimming removed 0 bases at V and 2 bases at J, with 11 bases between. CDR3 protein: CASSVDGRANYGYTF. CDR3 bases: TGTGCCAGCAGCGTAGACGGCAGGGCAAACTATGGCTACACCTTC.

The rearrangement joins TRBV5-3 to TRBJ1-6; 9 nucleotides match TRBD1. TRBV5-3 is reported as an ORF; its role is uncertain. This CDR3 contains 17 residues. V gave up 4 bases and J gave up 5 bases; unmatched junction bases: 10. The CDR3 here is CARSLQYRDRDNSPLHF. CDR3 DNA sequence: TGTGCCAGAAGCCTCCAGTACCGGGACAGGGATAATTCACCCCTCCACTTT.

The CDR3 spells CASSWVASGAPYNEQFF. DNA for the CDR3: TGCGCCAGCAGCTGGGTCGCTAGCGGGGCACCCTACAATGAGCAGTTCTTC. This chain joins TRBV5-1 and TRBJ2-1; TRBD2 matches 9 bases. CDR1 and CDR2 from the germline V gene are SGHRS and YFSETQ. The junction had 9 bases not matched to a gene; V was cut back by 3 bases and J by 2 bases. The CDR3 sequence is 17 residues long.

The chain carries TRBV11-2 and TRBJ1-4, with TRBD1 matching over 7 bases. Unmatched junction bases numbered 4, after V lost 3 bases and J lost 6 bases. Per the germline V gene, CDR1 is SGHAT and CDR2 is FQNNGV. The CDR3 contains 14 residues. DNA of the CDR3: TGTGCCAGCAGCTTGGAGGGGGCTTATGAAAAACTGTTTTTT. Translation: CASSLEGAYEKLFF.

The rearrangement links TRBV28 to TRBJ1-5; D gene uncertain. Germline CDR1 is MDHEN and CDR2 is SYDVKM. The CDR3 spans 12 residues. V lost 2 bases to trimming and J lost 6 bases, with 5 bases between them. CDR3 nucleotide sequence: TGTGCCAGCAGTTTAGAGGGTCAGCCCCAGCATTTT. This gives the protein CASSLEGQPQHF.

The J gene is TRBJ2-2, the V gene TRBV11-2, with TRBD1 as a possible D gene (6 bases). Trimming removed 1 base from V and 7 bases from J, with 13 bases in between. The CDR3 totals 15 residues. Germline-derived CDR1 and CDR2 are SGHAT and FQNNGV. CDR3 sequence: CASSLVTGLGGELFF. In DNA form, the CDR3 reads TGTGCCAGCAGCTTAGTGACAGGCCTCGGCGGGGAGCTGTTTTTT.

The rearrangement joins TRBV28 to TRBJ1-2; D may be TRBD1 (5 bases). V was trimmed by 6 bases and J by 1 base, leaving 21 bases between them. Germline V gene data show CDR1 as MDHEN and CDR2 as SYDVKM. CDR3 length equals 17 residues. The CDR3 sequence is CASSPFSGTVRNYGYTF. In DNA, the CDR3 is TGTGCCAGCAGCCCATTTAGCGGGACGGTCCGTAACTATGGCTACACCTTC.

This chain links TRBV27 with TRBJ1-1; D gene ambiguous. This CDR3 contains 13 residues. Germline V gives CDR1 MNHEY, CDR2 SMNVEV (reference sequence). Trimming took 9 bases from V and 1 from J, leaving 12 bases between them. The chain's CDR3 is CASGYSGNTEAFF. The CDR3 DNA sequence: TGTGCCAGTGGGTATTCAGGGAACACTGAAGCTTTCTTT.

The chain employs TRBV30 and TRBJ1-3; D is unresolved. CDR3 length: 15 residues. From germline, CDR1 is GTSNPN and CDR2 SVGIG (reference sequence). Trimming cost V 4 bases and J 0 bases, with 13 bases left between them. CDR3 sequence (DNA): TGTGCCTGGACGTCCGAGCGTAGCTCTGGAAACACCATATATTTT. Translated: CAWTSERSSGNTIYF.

The chain has TRBV28 and TRBJ2-3; D is unresolved. There are 12 residues in the CDR3. Germline CDR1 reads MDHEN; CDR2 reads SYDVKM. The V end lost 5 bases, the J end lost 2 bases, and 5 bases lay between the germline ends. CDR3 DNA sequence: TGTGCCAGCAGTCCCGTCACAGATACGCAGTATTTT. As protein: CASSPVTDTQYF.

The chain uses TRBV27 and TRBJ1-2; maybe TRBD1 (5 bases). V shed 5 bases and J shed 6 bases, with 25 bases lying between them. The V gene's germline CDR1 is MNHEY and CDR2 SMNVEV (reference sequence). The CDR3 loop spans 17 amino acids. CDR3 sequence reads: CASSPTYPRTGGNGYTF. The CDR3 region has the DNA TGTGCCAGCAGTCCCACCTACCCCCGGACGGGGGGGAATGGCTACACCTTC.

This chain connects TRBV2 to TRBJ2-1; TRBD2 matches 12 bases. Trimming removed 7 bases from V and 5 bases from J; junction bases left unmatched: 3. CDR1 and CDR2 from the germline V gene are SNHLY and FYNNEI. The CDR3 is 14 residues long. CDR3 sequence: CASNRLAGDNEQFF. As DNA, the CDR3 is TGTGCCAGCAATCGACTAGCGGGGGACAATGAGCAGTTCTTC.

V usage is TRBV7-2 and J usage is TRBJ1-1; no definite D call. Germline CDR1 SGHTA, CDR2 FQGNSA. The CDR3 is 15 residues long. V gave up 4 bases and J gave up 1 base, with 13 bases separating them. In DNA form, the CDR3 reads TGTGCCAGCAGCTCCCAGGTAACTCCGAACACTGAAGCTTTCTTT. Encoded protein: CASSSQVTPNTEAFF. The full variable domain, in which reference TRBV7-2 and TRBJ1-1 provide the parts outside the CDR3, is GAGVSQSPSNKVTEKGKDVELRCDPISGHTALYWYRQSLGQGLEFLIYFQGNSAPDKSGLPSDRFSAERTGGSVSTLTIQRTQQEDSAVYLCASSSQVTPNTEAFFGQGTRLTVV.